This TCR beta chain was sequenced during a study of tumor-infiltrating lymphocytes in oesophageal squamous cell carcinoma. Using its own MiXCR run on the PCR reads, TCRdb lists one record per CDR3 protein. The sample includes more than 10,000 distinct CDR3 sequences, around 55% seen only once; the top ten take 36%. This clonotype has only a few counts. The sequenced sample consisted of esophageal tumor tissue. The TCR was taken from a male donor with esophageal squamous cell carcinoma.

The CDR3 here is CASSYGQGGGEQFF. CDR3 DNA: TGTGCCAGCAGTTACGGACAGGGCGGCGGTGAGCAGTTCTTC. The rearrangement links TRBV6-6 to TRBJ2-1, with TRBD1 identical over 8 bases. The length of the CDR3 is 14 residues. Germline CDR1 is MNHNY and CDR2 is SVGAGI (reference sequence). V gave up 2 bases and J gave up 9 bases; unmatched junction bases: 6.